This TCR beta chain comes out of a study of beta chain features in type 1 diabetes. Across the whole study: Investigators examined 107,917,701 sorted cells across all samples. Study results and limitations: Relative to healthy donors, patients appeared to have naive, central memory and Treg TCRB repertoires that were more similar. Patients with type 1 diabetes showed fewer VDJ junction insertions and more deletions.

The CDR3 is made up of 11 amino acids. CDR1 MGHDK and CDR2 SYGVNS come from the germline V gene. The ends were cut back, 8 bases at V and 8 bases at J, with 12 bases in the middle. Sequencing targeted expressed TCRB transcripts, as all isolated RNA had been reverse transcribed. Produced via immunoSEQ multiplex PCR; TCRdb's table is partial and in-frame only. Here the sample spans some 140,000 clones, about 9.2% being singletons. Via CD45RO/CCR7/CD25/CD127/CD95/CD27, cells of the CD4+ naive, central memory, regulatory and stem cell-like memory subsets were sorted. This clone has at least ten counts. Its cognate antigen is unknown.

This receptor was obtained from a man younger than 30 in good health. The chain joins TRBV25-1 to TRBJ1-1; D unresolved. Sequencing was carried out using central memory CD4+ T cells from blood. The CDR3 nucleotides are TGTGCCAGCGTGGGGAGGAAAGAAGCTTTCTTT. Protein product: CASVGRKEAFF.